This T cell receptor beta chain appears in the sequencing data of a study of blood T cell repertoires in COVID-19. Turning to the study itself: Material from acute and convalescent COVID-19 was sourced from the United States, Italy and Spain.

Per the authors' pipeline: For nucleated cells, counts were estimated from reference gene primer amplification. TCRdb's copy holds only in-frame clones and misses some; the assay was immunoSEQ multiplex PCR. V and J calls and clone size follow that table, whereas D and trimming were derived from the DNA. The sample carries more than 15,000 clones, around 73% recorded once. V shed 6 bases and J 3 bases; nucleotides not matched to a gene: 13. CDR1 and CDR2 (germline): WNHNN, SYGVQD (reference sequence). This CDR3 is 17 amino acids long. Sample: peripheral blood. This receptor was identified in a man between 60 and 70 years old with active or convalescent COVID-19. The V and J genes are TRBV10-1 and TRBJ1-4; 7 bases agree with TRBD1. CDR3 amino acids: CASRGPCRGQPNEKLFF. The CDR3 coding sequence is TGCGCCAGCAGGGGCCCCTGTCGGGGACAGCCTAATGAAAAACTGTTTTTT.